This record concerns one TCR beta chain sequence. The target antigen is unknown. Assay used: immunoSEQ multiplex PCR; TCRdb lists only in-frame clones, some missing. The sample comprises over 20,000 clones, 73% of which are singletons, and 18% rests with the top ten. The data are from a study of CD4 T cells in relation to SARS-CoV-2 and coronaviruses. Unexposed donor CD4+ T cells date from about 2010-2018, before the COVID-19 pandemic. Isolation of CD4+ T cells took place after around eleven days in culture. The ends were cut back, 1 base at V and 8 bases at J, with 12 bases in the middle. This CDR3 has 14 residues. CDR1 is SNHLY and CDR2 is FYNNEI in the germline V gene.

The V call is TRBV2, the J call TRBJ2-1; D unresolved. Input material: CD4+ T cells from PBMCs, cultured in vitro. The receptor was derived from a human donor in good health. In nucleotides, the CDR3 is TGTGCCAGCAGTGAAGAACACCCCTCGGATGAGCAGTTCTTC. Translation gives CASSEEHPSDEQFF.